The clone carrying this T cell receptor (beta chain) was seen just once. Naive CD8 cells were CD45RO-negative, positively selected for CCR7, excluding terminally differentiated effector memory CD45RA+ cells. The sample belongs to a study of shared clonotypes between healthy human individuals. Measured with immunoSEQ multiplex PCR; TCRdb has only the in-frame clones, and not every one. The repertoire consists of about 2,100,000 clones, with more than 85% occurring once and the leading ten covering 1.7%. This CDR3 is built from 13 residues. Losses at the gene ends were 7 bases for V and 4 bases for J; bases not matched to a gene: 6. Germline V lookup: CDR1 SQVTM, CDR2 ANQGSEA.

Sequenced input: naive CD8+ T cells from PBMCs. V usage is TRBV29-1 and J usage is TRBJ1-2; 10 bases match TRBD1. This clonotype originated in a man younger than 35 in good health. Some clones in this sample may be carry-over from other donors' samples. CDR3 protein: CSARQGAGYGYTF. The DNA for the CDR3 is TGCAGCGCCAGACAGGGGGCGGGCTATGGCTACACCTTC.